This T cell receptor beta chain was recovered during a study of cytomegalovirus exposure and HLA in healthy donors (dated by TCRdb to the late 2010s). The study in broad terms: According to a later analysis, one platform produced both the approximately 110 validation repertoires and the 620 or so repertoires of the first cohort. To predict cytomegalovirus infection status, the study brought together high-throughput TCR immunosequencing, statistical association of individual TCRs with disease status, and machine learning. A separate validation cohort of some 130 different subjects was used in addition to the roughly 670-subject first cohort. The study was designed to test whether signatures of past pathogen exposure could be identified by cataloging public T cell receptors.

Concerning this clone itself: It lacks a known antigen. Base qualities are not at hand, and no much larger clone is one base apart.

Library generation was performed with the immunoSEQ multiplex PCR assay. Processing in the source paper ran as follows. To diagnose cytomegalovirus status from the catalog of TCR beta chain sequences, a statistical classification framework was built. Entries here come from immuneACCESS through TCRdb and include only in-frame sequences with V and J called. Some clones fail to appear in such tables; in the studies checked, an unresolved V gene covers under half of the shortfall, and the cause of the remainder is unknown. That table furnishes V, J and clone size, whereas the DNA furnished D and trimming. For this sample the table gives 90,000 to 150,000 clones, of which more than 75% were detected only once. Of the sample, about 6% is held by the ten largest clones. Donors formed part of the validation cohort, which comprised about 120 subjects and was distinct from the first cohort of 670 or so subjects.

What the study reported, not specific to this receptor: In vitro tests confirmed that three of the cytomegalovirus-associated TCR beta chains recognize cytomegalovirus antigens. The classifier was reported to diagnose cytomegalovirus status with high specificity and sensitivity in both the original cohort and the validation cohort. A total of roughly 160 TCR beta chains were listed by the study as associated with cytomegalovirus. Subsequent analysis determined that TCRs grouped into clusters in the first cohort also showed a tendency toward co-occurrence across the 130 or so validation repertoires, and approximately 94% of cluster scores exceeded 0. Most TCR sequences were seen in very few donors, while some public TCRs were found in many individuals. A later analysis had no HLA typing for the validation cohort, so co-occurrence there was scored across all 120 or so repertoires. The authors suggested that the approach could potentially be extended to other disease states and immunological phenotypes.

The sequenced sample consisted of PBMCs. The source is a woman younger than 35 in good health and CMV-seropositive.

The nucleotide sequence reads as follows: TGCGCCAGCAGCTTTGGGGACAGACCATACACTGAAGCTTTCTTT. The encoded protein is CASSFGDRPYTEAFF. This sequence uses TRBV5-1 and TRBJ1-1; 7 bases in the middle match TRBD1. Here V drops 2 bases and J drops 3 bases, and the junction holds 7 bases not matched to any gene. CDR1 and CDR2 are drawn from the germline V gene: SGHRS, YFSETQ. The CDR3 holds 15 amino acids from the cysteine to the phenylalanine. CDR3 DNA only is kept here, 45 bases in frame from base 1.